A selection of T cell receptor beta chains follows, all from one sample in a study of blood T cell repertoires in COVID-19. Profiled with immunoSEQ multiplex PCR; TCRdb holds only in-frame clones, not every one. The data hold approximately 280,000 clones, with roughly 89% observed a single time. The sequencing sample was made of PBMCs or T cells enriched from blood (not recorded which). The receptor source for this set is a woman in her forties who had recovered from COVID-19. The conserved cysteine and the conserved F or W are not part of the CDR3 here. The D gene is left open where the match is weak. The listing skips clone size in some rows; elsewhere it reads once, few, many or a size class.

size,V,D,J,length,CDR3
.,TRBV30,TRBD2,TRBJ2-2,17,AWSAMTSGSFGYTGELF
.,TRBV3-1/TRBV3-2,.,TRBJ1-6,14,ASSVGLLRANSPLH
.,TRBV4-3,TRBD2,TRBJ2-3,15,ASSQEGSTSGWDTQY
.,TRBV6-5,TRBD2,TRBJ2-3,12,ASSTSGWGDTQY
.,TRBV10-3,TRBD2,TRBJ2-1,13,AISPLAGAGNEQF
.,TRBV7-9,.,TRBJ1-4,13,ASSKNRGLGEKLF
.,TRBV18,.,TRBJ2-1,13,ASSPLAPPHNEQF
.,TRBV28,.,TRBJ2-7,11,ASSYQGPYEQY
few,TRBV6-2/TRBV6-3,TRBD1,TRBJ1-2,11,ASSPTGARGYT
.,TRBV6-5,TRBD2,TRBJ2-5,11,ASSSGERETQY
.,TRBV7-9,.,TRBJ2-1,11,ASSLGTYNEQF
.,TRBV11-3,TRBD1,TRBJ2-2,13,ASSSRGLRTGELF
.,TRBV4-2,TRBD2,TRBJ2-1,13,ASSPDGGSPNEQF
.,TRBV11-2,TRBD2,TRBJ2-7,14,ASSPPGLAGSYEQY
.,TRBV11-1,.,TRBJ2-1,11,ASSQDRRNEQF
once,TRBV7-2,.,TRBJ2-2,13,ASSLGHFNTGELF
.,TRBV12-3/TRBV12-4,.,TRBJ1-2,11,ASSLDGNYGYT
.,TRBV30,.,TRBJ1-2,13,AWRSRGAPYYGYT
.,TRBV27,TRBD1,TRBJ1-5,12,ASSRDRGDQPQH
once,TRBV7-2,TRBD2,TRBJ2-7,14,ASSLALGGGPNEQY
.,TRBV4-3,.,TRBJ1-6,12,ASSNRDYNSPLH